A single sample gave rise to the 19 T cell receptor beta chains below, sequenced in a study of CD8+ T cells in alopecia areata. The sequencing template was cDNA reverse transcribed from extracted RNA. Sequencing used immunoSEQ multiplex PCR; TCRdb keeps in-frame clones, though not all of them. There are about 140,000 clones in the sample; 62% occur only once, and 36% lies in the top ten. Sequenced input: CD8+ T cells sorted from blood. All receptors derive from a human donor in good health.

This chain uses TRBV5-1 with TRBJ2-1; tentative D call: TRBD1 (6 bases). From germline, CDR1 is SGHRS and CDR2 YFSETQ. The length of the CDR3 is 17 residues. Trimming took off 0 bases at V and 0 bases at J, with 13 bases between the two ends. Here the CDR3 DNA reads TGCGCCAGCAGCTTGGGACCGGGACAAAGCTCCTACAATGAGCAGTTCTTC. Protein product: CASSLGPGQSSYNEQFF.

The rearrangement joins TRBV5-6 to TRBJ2-1; a weak D match, TRBD2 (5 bases). Trimming cost V 4 bases and J 1 base, with 15 bases left between them. CDR3 length: 16 amino acids. CDR1 is SGHDT and CDR2 is YYEEEE in the germline V gene. This CDR3 is CASSPERLPSYNEQFF. The CDR3 DNA reads TGTGCCAGCAGCCCAGAGCGGCTACCATCCTACAATGAGCAGTTCTTC.

This rearrangement joins TRBV30 to TRBJ2-6; a weak D match, TRBD1 (6 bases). There are 17 residues in the CDR3. CDR1 is GTSNPN, CDR2 SVGIG, per germline (reference sequence). Trimming stripped 5 bases from V and 0 bases from J, with 17 bases between. The CDR3 nucleotides read TGTGCCTGGTTGCCCCGGACAGCGAGCTCTGGGGCCAACGTCCTGACTTTC. Translated, it gives CAWLPRTASSGANVLTF.

This clone was observed a handful of times. J is TRBJ2-7 and V is TRBV29-1; D is perhaps TRBD1 or TRBD2 (5 bases each). The CDR3 consists of 12 residues. The V gene's germline CDR1 is SQVTM and CDR2 ANQGSEA. V gave up 7 bases and J gave up 7 bases, with 17 bases separating them. This chain's CDR3 is CSAGDLRREQYF. The CDR3 nucleotides read TGCAGCGCCGGGGACCTCCGAAGGGAGCAGTACTTC.

This clone appeared a few times. In the same sample, other DNA sequences code for this CDR3. This sequence joins TRBV29-1 and TRBJ1-2; TRBD1 matches at 7 bases. V gave up 5 bases and J gave up 4 bases; unmatched junction bases: 7. The CDR3 extends over 13 amino acids. The germline CDR1 and CDR2 sequences are SQVTM and ANQGSEA. The CDR3 is CSVLTGQSYGYTF. CDR3 nucleotide sequence: TGCAGCGTTCTGACGGGACAGTCCTATGGCTACACCTTC.

V usage is TRBV11-2 and J usage is TRBJ2-7; D may match TRBD1 or TRBD2 (5 bases each). V was trimmed by 1 base and J by 2 bases, leaving 12 bases between them. There are 15 residues in the CDR3. The V gene's germline CDR1 is SGHAT and CDR2 FQNNGV. The CDR3 DNA reads as TGTGCCAGCAGCTTAGCCCGGGGCCCCGCCTACGAGCAGTACTTC. Its protein is CASSLARGPAYEQYF.

The chain joins TRBV7-9 to TRBJ2-5, with D tentatively TRBD2 (5 bases). Deletions cut 0 bases from V and 12 bases from J, with 11 bases between. The CDR3 runs to 12 residues. Germline V gene data show CDR1 as SEHNR and CDR2 as FQNEAQ (reference sequence). The CDR3 sequence is CASSLADGLKYF. The CDR3 coding sequence is TGTGCCAGCAGCTTAGCTGACGGACTTAAGTACTTC.

This sequence joins TRBV7-9 and TRBJ2-1; 8 bases line up with TRBD1. The V segment lost 4 bases and the J segment 8 bases; nucleotides outside the gene matches: 7. The CDR3 contains 14 residues. Germline V gene data show CDR1 as SEHNR and CDR2 as FQNEAQ (reference sequence). The CDR3 here is CASSSGQGWYEQFF. The CDR3 nucleotides read TGTGCCAGCAGCTCAGGACAGGGTTGGTATGAGCAGTTCTTC. The full variable domain, completed using reference TRBV7-9 and TRBJ2-1, is DTGVSQNPRHKITKRGQNVTFRCDPISEHNRLYWYRQTLGQGPEFLTYFQNEAQLEKSRLLSDRFSAERPKGSFSTLEIQRTEQGDSAMYLCASSSGQGWYEQFFGPGTRLTVL.

The rearrangement joins TRBV6-5 to TRBJ1-1, with D perhaps TRBD1 (5 bases). The V and J ends lost 8 bases and 7 bases respectively, with 11 bases between them. The CDR3 sequence is 11 residues long. CDR1 and CDR2 (germline): MNHEY, SVGAGI. CDR3 DNA sequence: TGTGCCAGCTTAGCGAGGGGTGAAGCTTTCTTT. Protein product: CASLARGEAFF.

In its sample, this clone was seen once. The chain has TRBV27 and TRBJ1-1, with TRBD1 matching over 8 bases. V shed 10 bases and J 5 bases; nucleotides not matched to a gene: 15. CDR3 size: 15 residues. Germline assignment: CDR1 MNHEY and CDR2 SMNVEV (reference sequence). The CDR3 DNA sequence: TGTGCCACCCTTTTGACCCAGGGGGCTTGGACTGAAGCTTTCTTT. Translated, it gives CATLLTQGAWTEAFF.

This chain connects TRBV2 to TRBJ1-2, with D hard to call. This CDR3 contains 14 residues. In germline, CDR1 is SNHLY, CDR2 FYNNEI. Trimming shortened V by 5 bases and J by 4 bases, and 14 bases separated the two germline ends. The DNA for the CDR3 is TGTGCCAGCAGTTTCGCCAGAGACACCTATGGCTACACCTTC. As protein: CASSFARDTYGYTF.

The chain combines TRBV7-9 with TRBJ2-7; D is perhaps TRBD2 (6 bases). The CDR3 is 18 residues long. With 5 bases removed from V and 2 bases from J, the gap between germline ends came to 25 bases. Per the germline V gene, CDR1 is SEHNR and CDR2 is FQNEAQ (reference sequence). This CDR3 reads CASSVDVRWWRDPYEQYF. DNA for the CDR3: TGTGCCAGCAGCGTCGATGTTCGGTGGTGGAGGGATCCCTACGAGCAGTACTTC.

This rearrangement joins TRBV4-1 to TRBJ1-1; D uncertain. The CDR3 extends over 16 amino acids. Deletions cut 0 bases from V and 0 bases from J, with 11 bases between. Germline loops: CDR1 MGHRA, CDR2 YSYEKL. Here the CDR3 DNA reads TGCGCCAGCAGCCAAGATGATACGAGGATGAACACTGAAGCTTTCTTT. Translating gives CASSQDDTRMNTEAFF.

This rearrangement joins TRBV9 to TRBJ1-1; unclear D gene. The CDR3 extends over 8 amino acids. The V gene lost 4 bases and the J gene lost 11 bases, with 3 bases spanning the gap. The V gene's germline CDR1 is SGDLS and CDR2 YYNGEE. This CDR3 is CASSPAFF. CDR3 DNA: TGTGCCAGCAGCCCCGCTTTCTTT. The complete variable domain, with remaining parts taken from reference TRBV9 and TRBJ1-1, reads DSGVTQTPKHLITATGQRVTLRCSPRSGDLSVYWYQQSLDQGLQFLIQYYNGEERAKGNILERFSAQQFPDLHSELNLSSLELGDSALYFCASSPAFFGQGTRLTVV.

CDR3 DNA sequence: TGTGCCATCAGTGAGGAGAAGCTCAATGAGCAGTTCTTC. The encoded protein is CAISEEKLNEQFF. The chain couples TRBV10-3 to TRBJ2-1; D ambiguous. From germline, CDR1 is ENHRY and CDR2 SYGVKD. The CDR3 has 13 amino acids. The V and J ends lost 2 bases and 6 bases respectively, with 8 bases between them.

The rearrangement uses TRBV30 and TRBJ1-2; D gene ambiguous. Germline values: CDR1 GTSNPN, CDR2 SVGIG (reference sequence). Trimming took off 5 bases at V and 9 bases at J, with 13 bases between the two ends. The CDR3 consists of 11 residues. The CDR3 DNA reads TGTGCCTGGGACTCGAAGGAGAGCTACACCTTC. It is translated as CAWDSKESYTF.

V usage is TRBV11-2 and J usage is TRBJ2-3; no clear D gene. Germline assignment: CDR1 SGHAT and CDR2 FQNNGV. The CDR3 consists of 14 residues. Trimming pared 3 bases from V and 1 base from J, leaving 8 bases between. The CDR3 spells CASSLVRGTDTQYF. The DNA for the CDR3 is TGTGCCAGCAGCTTGGTCCGGGGCACAGATACGCAGTATTTT.

The rearrangement joins TRBV29-1 to TRBJ2-2; 10 nucleotides agree with TRBD1. The CDR3 consists of 16 residues. V gave up 1 base and J gave up 8 bases; unmatched junction bases: 10. Germline V CDR1 and CDR2: SQVTM, ANQGSEA. CDR3 nucleotides: TGCAGCGTTGAAGGGAGGTCGACAGGGGGCGGAGGGGAGCTGTTTTTT. Protein product: CSVEGRSTGGGGELFF.

V is TRBV10-2 and J is TRBJ2-7; TRBD2 aligns across 15 bases. The germline gives CDR1 WSHSY, CDR2 SAAADI. CDR3 length: 18 amino acids. J lost 3 bases, V lost 1 base, and 7 bases had no gene match. The CDR3 DNA reads TGCGCCAGCAGTGAGTGGGGACTAGCGGGAGGAGTCAACTACGAGCAGTACTTC. The encoded protein is CASSEWGLAGGVNYEQYF.